Presented here are 7 T cell receptor beta chains from one specimen sequenced in a study of blood T cell repertoires in COVID-19. Generated by immunoSEQ multiplex PCR, the TCRdb table keeps only in-frame clones and is missing some. The sample has about 170,000 clones, around 93% seen once. The sample consisted of peripheral blood. Receptors were obtained from a man aged 25 to 45 with COVID-19, enrolled during active disease.

The V and J genes are TRBV5-5 and TRBJ1-4, with D possibly being TRBD1 (6 bases). This CDR3 has 14 residues. V was trimmed by 2 bases and J by 8 bases, leaving 13 bases between them. The germline CDR1 and CDR2 sequences are SGHKS and YYEKEE (reference sequence). The CDR3 bases are TGTGCCAGCAGCTTTCCCGGGACACCCGAAAAACTGTTTTTT. Translation gives CASSFPGTPEKLFF.

The genes are TRBV2 and TRBJ2-1; D is possibly TRBD1 (6 bases). CDR3 length: 15 residues. CDR1 SNHLY and CDR2 FYNNEI come from the germline V gene. Trimming removed 6 bases at V and 2 bases at J, with 14 bases between. The CDR3 DNA follows: TGTGCCAGCAGGGAATACAGGGCTACCTACAATGAGCAGTTCTTC. Encoded protein: CASREYRATYNEQFF.

V usage is TRBV7-3 and J usage is TRBJ2-1, with 8 nucleotides matching TRBD2. With V trimmed by 5 bases and J by 0 bases, 12 bases remained unmatched. This CDR3 contains 18 residues. Looked up from germline, CDR1 is SGHTA and CDR2 is FQGTGA. The CDR3, as DNA: TGTGCCAGCAGCCCTGGGGGGGGCGGGGGGCCCTCCTACAATGAGCAGTTCTTC. Translation: CASSPGGGGGPSYNEQFF.

CDR3 sequence: CASSPGPGLEKRERHTDTQYF. CDR3 bases: TGCGCCAGCAGCCCCGGACCCGGACTAGAAAAGCGGGAGAGACACACAGATACGCAGTATTTT. This rearrangement joins TRBV5-1 to TRBJ2-3; 8 positions agree with TRBD2. V gave up 4 bases and J gave up 2 bases; unmatched junction bases: 24. There are 21 residues in the CDR3. Germline V CDR1 and CDR2: SGHRS, YFSETQ.

The rearrangement uses TRBV6-5 and TRBJ2-1, with D maybe TRBD1 (6 bases). CDR1 is MNHEY and CDR2 is SVGAGI in the germline V gene. This CDR3 comprises 14 residues. The ends were cut back, 2 bases at V and 5 bases at J, with 10 bases in the middle. DNA of the CDR3: TGTGCCAGCAGTTACGGGACAAACAACAATGAGCAGTTCTTC. Translating gives CASSYGTNNNEQFF.

The chain has TRBV7-9 and TRBJ2-3, with D maybe TRBD2 (5 bases). Germline V gene data show CDR1 as SEHNR and CDR2 as FQNEAQ (reference sequence). Trimming cost V 5 bases and J 0 bases, with 9 bases left between them. The CDR3 consists of 14 residues. Written as DNA, the CDR3 is TGTGCCAGCAGCGGACTGCTTAGCACAGATACGCAGTATTTT. As protein: CASSGLLSTDTQYF.

The chain employs TRBV19 and TRBJ2-6, with D possibly being TRBD2 (6 bases). This CDR3 comprises 19 residues. The V end lost 2 bases, the J end lost 0 bases, and 17 bases lay between the germline ends. Germline CDR1 and CDR2: LNHDA and SQIVND (reference sequence). The CDR3 loop is CASSISGEASRSGANVLTF. CDR3 DNA sequence: TGTGCCAGTAGTATATCGGGGGAGGCCTCTCGCTCTGGGGCCAACGTCCTGACTTTC.